A few counts support the clone carrying this T cell receptor (beta chain). Germline loops: CDR1 SQVTM, CDR2 ANQGSEA. Unmatched junction bases numbered 10, after V lost 6 bases and J lost 2 bases. The CDR3 sequence is 15 residues long. Isolation of CD8+ and CD4+ T cells was performed negatively, whereas enrichment of TEMRA cells was done by FACS. This sample was included in a study of CD8 T cells in Susac syndrome. Reverse transcription of roughly 0.5 to 1 ug RNA was carried out with random hexamers. TCRdb called the immunoSEQ multiplex PCR reads again in MiXCR, with one record for every CDR3 protein. This sample has approximately 130,000 distinct CDR3 sequences, with around 94% found just once.

The gene calls are TRBV29-1 and TRBJ2-1, with TRBD2 matching over 7 bases. This clonotype was sampled from a human donor in good health. Input material: CD4+ T cells from PBMCs. CDR3 amino acids: CSVVLAGVAYNEQFF. In nucleotides, the CDR3 is TGCAGCGTCGTACTGGCGGGAGTAGCCTACAATGAGCAGTTCTTC.